Included here is one T cell receptor beta chain sequence, with context. The CDR3 totals 13 residues. Trimming left V 0 bases short and J 11 bases short, with 11 bases between. CDR1 and CDR2 (germline): MNHEY, SVGAGI. The data are from a study of control samples from healthy donors and cancer patients. The table came from immunoSEQ multiplex PCR; TCRdb's copy has only in-frame clones and leaves some out. The table includes roughly 88,000 clones, roughly 93% detected once. The TCR was taken from a man aged 18 to 30 in good health. The V gene is TRBV6-5, the J gene TRBJ1-5; D gene ambiguous. The specimen sequenced was blood. The CDR3 reads CASSYSMGGAQHF. For the CDR3, the DNA is TGTGCCAGCAGTTACTCGATGGGTGGGGCCCAGCATTTT.